The 20 T cell receptor beta chains below come from one sample, sequenced in a study of regulatory T cells in long-lasting Graves disease. Indicated time point: newly diagnosed GD, antithyroid drugs for less than 3 months. RNA extracted from PBMCs served as the sequencing template. Building of the TCR beta libraries involved iRepertoire HTBI primers and Arm-PCR of CDR3 regions. MiXCR was run by TCRdb on the multiplex PCR reads, yielding one entry per CDR3 protein. This table holds about 450,000 distinct CDR3 sequences, about 17% found once. The sample also formed part of further work on T cells in Graves' hyperthyroidism and ophthalmopathy.

Source: peripheral blood mononuclear cells (PBMCs), taken at new diagnosis, from a patient treated with antithyroid drugs. Every receptor here comes from a woman aged 30 to 39 with Graves disease.

This clonotype occurred many times. The chain employs TRBV5-1 and TRBJ2-1; D remains unclear. The V end was cut by 4 bases, the J end by 7 bases, with 18 bases between. This CDR3 spans 15 amino acids. Germline V gives CDR1 SGHRS, CDR2 YFSETQ. CDR3 coding DNA: TGCGCCAGCAGCCGGGCCGCGCACGAAAGGAATGAGCAGTTCTTC. It specifies CASSRAAHERNEQFF.

A few counts support this clonotype. The chain is built from TRBV14 and TRBJ1-1; 8 bases match TRBD1. With V trimmed by 1 base and J by 3 bases, 4 bases remained unmatched. The CDR3 has 15 amino acids. Germline V gene sequence: CDR1 SGHDN, CDR2 FVKESK. Here the CDR3 DNA reads TGTGCCAGCAGCCAAGGGCCAGGGGGCCACACTGAAGCTTTCTTT. Protein sequence: CASSQGPGGHTEAFF.

The sample holds a few counts of this clonotype. With a much larger clone just one base away, this may be a read error. The DNA is omitted, as the CDR3 cannot be located on it reliably, and the CDR3 follows TCRdb's listing. This chain uses TRBV28 with TRBJ2-5; the D segment call TRBD1 is taken from the table without a DNA check. The CDR3 contains 16 residues when both ends are counted. The germline gives CDR1 MDHEN, CDR2 SYDVKM. CDR3 sequence reads: CASWGPGTGPQETPYF.

In regard to this clonotype: A read error is possible here, since a much larger clone lies one base away. CDR3 loop: CASSSPGTGLSYGQYF. DNA of the CDR3: TGTGCCAGCAGTTCCCCGGGGACAGGATTATCATACGGGCAGTACTTC. The chain carries TRBV6-9 and TRBJ2-3, with 8 bases lining up with TRBD1. Gene TRBJ2-7 matches the end of the DNA better, so the J call may be wrong. The CDR3 contains 16 residues. The germline CDR1 and CDR2 sequences are MNHGY and SVAAGI.

In its sample, this clonotype was seen many times. The rearrangement uses TRBV15 and TRBJ2-2, with 13 bases identical to TRBD2. V lost 2 bases and J lost 3; bases outside the gene matches: 9. The CDR3 is 19 residues long. Germline CDR1 is LNHNV and CDR2 is YYDKDF (reference sequence). In DNA form, the CDR3 reads TGTGCCACCAGCAGAACTAGCGGGAGGGCCCTGGGTTACACCGGGGAGCTGTTTTTT. Its protein product is CATSRTSGRALGYTGELFF.

Ten or more counts support this clonotype. This chain links TRBV10-3 with TRBJ2-7, with 8 bases that match TRBD1. From germline, CDR1 is ENHRY and CDR2 SYGVKD. The CDR3 spans 13 residues. After removal of 10 bases from V and 3 bases from J, the junction contained 8 bases not matched to a gene. As DNA, the CDR3 is TGTGCCACCTCCGGACAGGGCAACTACGAGCAGTACTTC. It specifies CATSGQGNYEQYF.

The chain combines TRBV7-6 with TRBJ1-1, with D uncertain. The germline V and J ends were trimmed by 7 bases and 0 bases, with 9 bases remaining between them. Germline CDR1 and CDR2: SGHVS and FNYEAQ. This CDR3 contains 13 residues. The CDR3 DNA reads as TGTGCCAGCACCTCGGCCATGAACACTGAAGCTTTCTTT. Its protein is CASTSAMNTEAFF.

This clonotype has ten or more counts. J is TRBJ1-4 and V is TRBV11-1; D uncertain. Trimming cost V 1 base and J 5 bases, with 5 bases left between them. This CDR3 is 13 amino acids long. Germline CDR1 SGHAT, CDR2 FQDESV (reference sequence). CDR3 sequence (DNA): TGTGCCAGCAGCTTAGGATGGAATGAAAAACTGTTTTTT. Translating it yields CASSLGWNEKLFF.

The table lists this clonotype with many counts. The J gene is TRBJ2-1, the V gene TRBV20-1; no firm D call. The germline gives CDR1 DFQATT, CDR2 SNEGSKA (reference sequence). V lost 2 bases and J lost 3, with 14 bases in between. This CDR3 is 15 amino acids long. CDR3: CSARRRPNLYNEQFF. The CDR3 coding sequence is TGCAGTGCTAGAAGGCGCCCCAATCTCTACAATGAGCAGTTCTTC.

The rearrangement uses TRBV20-1 and TRBJ2-2; D is perhaps TRBD1 or TRBD2 (5 bases each). The CDR3 totals 15 residues. CDR1 is DFQATT and CDR2 is SNEGSKA in the germline V gene (reference sequence). V lost 1 base, J lost 6 bases, and 15 bases lay in between. The CDR3 protein is CSARAPGPVAGELFF. The CDR3 nucleotides read TGCAGTGCTAGAGCCCCGGGGCCCGTCGCCGGGGAGCTGTTTTTT.

This clonotype was detected many times. The J gene is TRBJ2-7, the V gene TRBV7-2; possibly TRBD2 for D (6 bases). This CDR3 has 14 residues. V was pared by 5 bases and J by 2 bases, with 13 bases between. Per germline, CDR1 SGHTA and CDR2 FQGNSA. CDR3 residues: CASSLRDSTYEQYF. Here the CDR3 DNA reads TGTGCCAGCAGCCTCCGGGACTCCACCTACGAGCAGTACTTC.

This clonotype showed up many times. The rearrangement links TRBV27 to TRBJ1-1; D is unresolved. Trimming left V 6 bases short and J 1 base short, with 12 bases between. Germline V gene lookup returns CDR1 MNHEY and CDR2 SMNVEV (reference sequence). There are 14 residues in the CDR3. This CDR3 reads CASSRLTENTEAFF. CDR3 coding DNA: TGTGCCAGCAGCCGACTTACAGAGAACACTGAAGCTTTCTTT.

This clonotype was recorded at least ten times. The chain employs TRBV6-2 or TRBV6-3 and TRBJ1-5, with D tentatively TRBD1 (5 bases). The CDR3 loop spans 15 amino acids. Germline assignment: CDR1 MNHEY and CDR2 SVGEGT. V lost 4 bases, J lost 3 bases, and 13 bases lay in between. The CDR3 DNA reads TGTGCCAGCAGTTCGTACGGGACGGCCAATCAGCCCCAGCATTTT. This gives the protein CASSSYGTANQPQHF.

Worth noting for this clonotype: Just one base apart from a much larger clone, this may be a read error. This chain joins TRBV3-1 and TRBJ2-1, with a tentative D call TRBD1 (6 bases). CDR1 is LGHDT and CDR2 is YNNKEL in the germline V gene (reference sequence). The CDR3 loop spans 13 amino acids. CDR3 residues: CASGHYRDNEQFF. The CDR3 region has the DNA TGTGCCAGCGGCCACTACAGGGACAATGAGCAGTTCTTC.

A word on this clonotype: A much larger clone lies one base from this, so it may be a read error. This chain joins TRBV7-2 and TRBJ2-7; D not certain. V lost 0 bases, J lost 7 bases, and 10 bases lay in between. Germline V gene lookup returns CDR1 SGHTA and CDR2 FQGNSA. This CDR3 has 13 residues. CDR3 loop: CASSLAGLWEQYF. As DNA, the CDR3 is TGTGCCAGCAGCTTAGCGGGGTTGTGGGAGCAGTACTTC.

The gene calls are TRBV28 and TRBJ2-1; no clear D. The CDR3 contains 13 residues. The germline V gene encodes CDR1 MDHEN and CDR2 SYDVKM. V was clipped by 6 bases and J by 6 bases, with 12 bases between them. CDR3 in amino acids: CASRLGWGNEQFF. As DNA, the CDR3 is TGTGCCAGCAGGCTGGGCTGGGGCAATGAGCAGTTCTTC.

This clonotype was counted only a few times. The chain joins TRBV28 to TRBJ2-5; D gene ambiguous. Germline CDR1 and CDR2: MDHEN and SYDVKM. There are 11 residues in the CDR3. The germline V and J ends were trimmed by 6 bases and 3 bases, with 5 bases remaining between them. The CDR3 DNA reads TGTGCCAGCAGGGGGAAAGAGACCCAGTACTTC. It encodes CASRGKETQYF.

About this clonotype itself: A clone one base away is much larger, so this may be a read error. The conserved phenylalanine or tryptophan is not found at the CDR3 terminus, so this likely reflects a read error. The chain combines TRBV20-1 with TRBJ2-7; D is perhaps TRBD2 (5 bases). CDR1 is DFQATT, CDR2 SNEGSKA, per germline (reference sequence). The CDR3 is made up of 15 amino acids. Trimming cost V 5 bases and J 6 bases, with 23 bases left between them. CDR3 region: CSAASVGSGVVEQYS. The CDR3 DNA reads TGCAGTGCTGCCTCTGTTGGGAGTGGGGTGGTCGAGCAGTACTCC.

The V call is TRBV25-1, the J call TRBJ1-2, with D perhaps matching TRBD1 (5 bases). The germline CDR1 and CDR2 sequences are MGHDK and SYGVNS. The CDR3 runs 17 residues. The V end was cut by 3 bases, the J end by 6 bases, with 23 bases between. In nucleotides, the CDR3 is TGTGCCAGCAGTGACGTATTCGGCAGGGCGGCGGAGCATGGCTACACCTTC. Protein: CASSDVFGRAAEHGYTF.

There are a few counts of this clonotype. This chain joins TRBV12-3 or TRBV12-4 and TRBJ1-1; possible D gene TRBD1, 6 bases. The CDR3 is made up of 12 amino acids. The germline V and J ends were trimmed by 6 bases and 8 bases, with 13 bases remaining between them. CDR3 loop: CASRAGTREAFF. CDR3 nucleotides: TGTGCCAGCAGGGCCGGGACACGAGAAGCTTTCTTT.